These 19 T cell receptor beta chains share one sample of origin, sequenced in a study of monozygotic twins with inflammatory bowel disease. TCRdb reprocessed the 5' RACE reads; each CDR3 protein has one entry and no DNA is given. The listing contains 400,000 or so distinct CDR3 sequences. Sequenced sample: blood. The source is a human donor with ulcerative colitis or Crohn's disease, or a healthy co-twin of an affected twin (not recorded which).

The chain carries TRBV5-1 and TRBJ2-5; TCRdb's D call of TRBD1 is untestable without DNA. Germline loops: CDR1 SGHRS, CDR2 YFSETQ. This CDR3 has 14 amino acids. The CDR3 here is CASSLGQVGETQYF.

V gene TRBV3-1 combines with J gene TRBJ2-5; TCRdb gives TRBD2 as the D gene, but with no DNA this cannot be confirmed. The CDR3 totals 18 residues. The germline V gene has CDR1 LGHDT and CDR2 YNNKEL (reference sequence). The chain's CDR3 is CASSQVDGIGEFQETQYF.

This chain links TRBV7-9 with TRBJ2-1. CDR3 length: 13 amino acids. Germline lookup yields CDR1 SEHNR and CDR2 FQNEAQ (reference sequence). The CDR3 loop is CASSYQVNNEQFF.

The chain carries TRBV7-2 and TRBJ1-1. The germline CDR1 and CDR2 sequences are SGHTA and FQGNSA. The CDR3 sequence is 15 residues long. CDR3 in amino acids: CASSPYLVGVSEAFF.

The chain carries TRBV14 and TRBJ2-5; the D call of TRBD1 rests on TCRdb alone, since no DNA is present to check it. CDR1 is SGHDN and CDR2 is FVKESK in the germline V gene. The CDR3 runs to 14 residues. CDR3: CASSPTGGMETQYF.

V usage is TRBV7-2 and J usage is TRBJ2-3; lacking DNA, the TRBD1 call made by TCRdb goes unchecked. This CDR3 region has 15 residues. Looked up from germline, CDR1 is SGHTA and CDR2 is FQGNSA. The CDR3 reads CASGAQGPGGDTQYF. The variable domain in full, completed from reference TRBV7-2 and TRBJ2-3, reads GAGVSQSPSNKVTEKGKDVELRCDPISGHTALYWYRQSLGQGLEFLIYFQGNSAPDKSGLPSDRFSAERTGGSVSTLTIQRTQQEDSAVYLCASGAQGPGGDTQYFGPGTRLTVL.

CDR3 sequence: CASSFPLSGGATDTQYF. V is TRBV11-2 and J is TRBJ2-3; TCRdb selects TRBD2, and the lack of DNA leaves this call unchecked. The germline V gene has CDR1 SGHAT and CDR2 FQNNGV. The CDR3 is made up of 17 amino acids.

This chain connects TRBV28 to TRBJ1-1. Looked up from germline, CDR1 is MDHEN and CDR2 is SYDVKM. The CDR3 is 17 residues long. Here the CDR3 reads CASSSLGSGFMNTEAFF.

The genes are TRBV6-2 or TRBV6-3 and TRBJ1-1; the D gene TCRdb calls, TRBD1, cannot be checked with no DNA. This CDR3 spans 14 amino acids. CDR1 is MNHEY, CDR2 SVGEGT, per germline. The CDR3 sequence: CASSRPTGDTEAFF.

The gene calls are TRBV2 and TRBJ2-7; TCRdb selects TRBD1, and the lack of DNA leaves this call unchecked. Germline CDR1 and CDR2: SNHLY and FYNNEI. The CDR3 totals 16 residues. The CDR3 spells CASSPLPGVRSYEQYF. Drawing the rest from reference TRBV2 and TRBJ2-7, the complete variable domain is EPEVTQTPSHQVTQMGQEVILRCVPISNHLYFYWYRQILGQKVEFLVSFYNNEISEKSEIFDDQFSVERPDGSNFTLKIRSTKLEDSAMYFCASSPLPGVRSYEQYFGPGTRLTVT.

The CDR3: CASSVLSGSETQYF. The gene calls are TRBV9 and TRBJ2-5. Germline CDR1 SGDLS, CDR2 YYNGEE. The CDR3 totals 14 residues.

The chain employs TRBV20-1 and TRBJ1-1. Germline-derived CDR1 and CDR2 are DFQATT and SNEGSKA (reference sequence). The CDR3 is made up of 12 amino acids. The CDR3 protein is CSAVKSGTEAFF.

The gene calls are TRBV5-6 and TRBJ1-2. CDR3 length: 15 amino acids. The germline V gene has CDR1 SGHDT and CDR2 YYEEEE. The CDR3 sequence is CASSLSSGANYGYTF.

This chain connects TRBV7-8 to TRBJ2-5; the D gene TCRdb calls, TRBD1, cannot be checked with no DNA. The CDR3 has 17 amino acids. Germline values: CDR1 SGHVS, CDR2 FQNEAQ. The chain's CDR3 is CASSLVGLGAPQETQYF.

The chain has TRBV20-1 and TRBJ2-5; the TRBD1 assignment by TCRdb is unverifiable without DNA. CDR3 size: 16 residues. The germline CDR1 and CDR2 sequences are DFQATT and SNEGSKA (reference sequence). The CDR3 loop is CSANQPWVLREETQYF.

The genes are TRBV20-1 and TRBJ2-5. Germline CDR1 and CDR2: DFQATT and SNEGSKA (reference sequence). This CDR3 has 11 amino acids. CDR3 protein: CSALGLETQYF.

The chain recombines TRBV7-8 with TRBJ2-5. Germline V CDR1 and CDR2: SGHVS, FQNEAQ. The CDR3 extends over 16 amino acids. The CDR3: CASSLETPRIQETQYF.

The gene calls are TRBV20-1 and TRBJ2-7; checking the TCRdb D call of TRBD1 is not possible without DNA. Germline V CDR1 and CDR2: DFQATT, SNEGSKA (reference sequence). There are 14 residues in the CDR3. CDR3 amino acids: CSARETTGGYEQYF.

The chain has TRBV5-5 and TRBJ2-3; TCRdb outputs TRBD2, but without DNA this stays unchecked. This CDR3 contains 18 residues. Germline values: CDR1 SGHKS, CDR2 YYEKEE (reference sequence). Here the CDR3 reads CASSRGTSGGVAADTQYF.